The clone carrying this T cell receptor (beta chain) showed up just once. The PCR employed 60 Vbeta primers together with 13 Jbeta primers. This table comes from immunoSEQ multiplex PCR, and its TCRdb copy is limited to in-frame clones, with some not included. The repertoire includes about 160,000 clones, approximately 75% of them detected once, and under 2.5% sits in the top ten. This entry belongs to a study of cytomegalovirus exposure and HLA in healthy donors. The CDR3 is 15 residues long. Germline CDR1 and CDR2: MNHNY and SVGAGI (reference sequence). The V and J ends lost 2 bases and 4 bases, in that order; junction bases with no gene match: 4.

This receptor was taken from a man in his fifties in good health and CMV-seropositive. The sample taken for sequencing was PBMCs. The rearrangement joins TRBV6-6 to TRBJ1-5, with 8 nucleotides matching TRBD1. CDR3 bases: TGTGCCAGCAGTTACGGACAGGGAGGGAATCAGCCCCAGCATTTT. Amino acid sequence: CASSYGQGGNQPQHF.